The rows below give T cell receptor beta chains drawn from one sample of a study of cytomegalovirus exposure and HLA in healthy donors. TCRdb keeps only in-frame clones here, not all; method: immunoSEQ multiplex PCR. The sample records more than 200,000 clones, around 80% being singletons. The sample comprised PBMCs. These receptors came from a middle-aged man in good health and CMV-seronegative. The CDR3 runs from the conserved cysteine through the conserved F or W. D genes are given only for firm matches. Rows give clone size only sometimes, using once, few, many, or a class for an expanded clone.

j_call: TRBJ1-1
clone_size: NA
d_call: TRBD1
v_call: TRBV18
cdr3_nt: TGTGCCAGCTCTGTGGGACAGGGGTTGACTGAAGCTTTCTTT
cdr3_aa: CASSVGQGLTEAFF

j_call: TRBJ2-1
clone_size: NA
d_call: TRBD1
v_call: TRBV11-3
cdr3_nt: TGTGCCAGCAGCTTGGCGACAGGGCCCAGGATGGTCTTC
cdr3_aa: CASSLATGPRMVF

j_call: TRBJ1-1
clone_size: few
d_call: TRBD1
v_call: TRBV14
cdr3_nt: TGTGCCAGCAGCCCGGACAGGGGTACTGAAGCTTTCTTT
cdr3_aa: CASSPDRGTEAFF

j_call: TRBJ1-3
clone_size: NA
d_call: TRBD1
v_call: TRBV11-2
cdr3_nt: TGTGCCAGCAGCCCCAGGGGGCAGGCTTCTGGAAACACCATATATTTT
cdr3_aa: CASSPRGQASGNTIYF

j_call: TRBJ1-5
clone_size: NA
d_call: NA
v_call: TRBV6-5
cdr3_nt: TGTGCCAGCAGTTACTCGATAGCAGCTCAGCAGCATTTT
cdr3_aa: CASSYSIAAQQHF

j_call: TRBJ2-2
clone_size: NA
d_call: TRBD2
v_call: TRBV28
cdr3_nt: TGTGCCAGCATCGGACTAGCCGGTATTGGGGAGCTGTTTTTT
cdr3_aa: CASIGLAGIGELFF

j_call: TRBJ1-1
clone_size: NA
d_call: NA
v_call: TRBV5-4
cdr3_nt: TGTGCCAGCAGTTCGGACTTGAACACTGAAGCTTTCTTT
cdr3_aa: CASSSDLNTEAFF

j_call: TRBJ2-2
clone_size: NA
d_call: TRBD2
v_call: TRBV27
cdr3_nt: TGTGCCAGCACCCCGGGACTAGCGGGCCACACCGGGGAGCTGTTTTTT
cdr3_aa: CASTPGLAGHTGELFF

j_call: TRBJ1-6
clone_size: NA
d_call: TRBD1
v_call: TRBV9
cdr3_nt: TGTGCCAGCAGCGTAGTGGGACAGGGAAATTCACCCCTCCACTTT
cdr3_aa: CASSVVGQGNSPLHF

j_call: TRBJ2-1
clone_size: NA
d_call: TRBD2
v_call: TRBV4-2
cdr3_nt: TGTGCCAGCAGCCCCCTACCCGGGACTAGCGATTACAATGAGCAGTTCTTC
cdr3_aa: CASSPLPGTSDYNEQFF

j_call: TRBJ2-1
clone_size: NA
d_call: NA
v_call: TRBV7-8
cdr3_nt: TGTGCCAGCAGCGTTGACCGGGTCAATGAGCAGTTCTTC
cdr3_aa: CASSVDRVNEQFF

j_call: TRBJ1-5
clone_size: once
d_call: TRBD1
v_call: TRBV15
cdr3_nt: TGTGCCACCAGCAGAGATCTCGGGACAGGGACCAATCAGCCCCAGCATTTT
cdr3_aa: CATSRDLGTGTNQPQHF

j_call: TRBJ1-6
clone_size: NA
d_call: NA
v_call: TRBV2
cdr3_nt: TGTGCCAGCATGAAGAGGACATTCCCCTCCTATAATTCACCCCTCCACTTT
cdr3_aa: CASMKRTFPSYNSPLHF

j_call: TRBJ1-5
clone_size: NA
d_call: NA
v_call: TRBV19
cdr3_nt: TGTGCGTGTTCGGCAGGGGTCGGCCAGCCCCAGCATTTT
cdr3_aa: CACSAGVGQPQHF

j_call: TRBJ2-7
clone_size: NA
d_call: TRBD1
v_call: TRBV7-6
cdr3_nt: TGTGCCAGCAGCTCCCGACAGGGGCCTTACGAGCAGTACTTC
cdr3_aa: CASSSRQGPYEQYF

j_call: TRBJ1-3
clone_size: NA
d_call: NA
v_call: TRBV27
cdr3_nt: TGTGCCAGCATGCGGGGGCTCGGAAACACCATATATTTT
cdr3_aa: CASMRGLGNTIYF

j_call: TRBJ2-1
clone_size: NA
d_call: NA
v_call: TRBV10-3
cdr3_nt: TGTGCCATCAGCCAGGGGGGTAAAAGTGAGCAGTTCTTC
cdr3_aa: CAISQGGKSEQFF

j_call: TRBJ2-1
clone_size: once
d_call: TRBD2
v_call: TRBV28
cdr3_nt: TGTGCCAGCAGCTCCCCCGGACTAGGCTTCAATGAGCAGTTCTTC
cdr3_aa: CASSSPGLGFNEQFF

j_call: TRBJ2-7
clone_size: NA
d_call: NA
v_call: TRBV28
cdr3_nt: TGTGCCAGCAGCTACAGGGATGAGCAGTACTTC
cdr3_aa: CASSYRDEQYF

j_call: TRBJ2-7
clone_size: NA
d_call: NA
v_call: TRBV5-1
cdr3_nt: TGCGCCAGCAGCTTAGGGGCGAACGGCAGGGAGCAGTACTTC
cdr3_aa: CASSLGANGREQYF

j_call: TRBJ1-2
clone_size: few
d_call: TRBD1
v_call: TRBV19
cdr3_nt: TGTGCCAGTATAAGGGACAGGGGGCGCGGTTACGGCTACACCTTC
cdr3_aa: CASIRDRGRGYGYTF

j_call: TRBJ1-1
clone_size: NA
d_call: TRBD1
v_call: TRBV7-9
cdr3_nt: TGTTCCAGCAGCCTCGGACAGGGCAGATATGAAGCTTTCTTT
cdr3_aa: CSSSLGQGRYEAFF

j_call: TRBJ2-7
clone_size: once
d_call: NA
v_call: TRBV13
cdr3_nt: TGTGCCAGCAGCAGACAGCCGGACAACTACGAGCAGTACTTC
cdr3_aa: CASSRQPDNYEQYF

j_call: TRBJ1-1
clone_size: NA
d_call: NA
v_call: TRBV5-1
cdr3_nt: TGCGCCAGCAGCTGGGAGACTGTAAACACTGAAGCTTTCTTT
cdr3_aa: CASSWETVNTEAFF

j_call: TRBJ1-5
clone_size: few
d_call: TRBD1
v_call: TRBV19
cdr3_nt: TGTGCCAGTAGAGGAGGACAGGAAAATAGCAATCAGCCCCAGCATTTT
cdr3_aa: CASRGGQENSNQPQHF

j_call: TRBJ2-3
clone_size: NA
d_call: NA
v_call: TRBV7-7
cdr3_nt: TGTGCCAGCAGCGTAGGGGGGCAGACCACAGATACGCAGTATTTT
cdr3_aa: CASSVGGQTTDTQYF

j_call: TRBJ1-5
clone_size: NA
d_call: NA
v_call: TRBV6-5
cdr3_nt: TGTGCCAGCAGTTACTCCGGGACAAGCAATCAGCCCCAGCATTTT
cdr3_aa: CASSYSGTSNQPQHF

j_call: TRBJ2-1
clone_size: NA
d_call: NA
v_call: TRBV4-1
cdr3_nt: TGCGCCAGCAGCCCTCAGCGGGTCCTCTCCTACAATGAGCAGTTCTTC
cdr3_aa: CASSPQRVLSYNEQFF

j_call: TRBJ2-7
clone_size: NA
d_call: TRBD2
v_call: TRBV13
cdr3_nt: TGTGCCAGCAGCTTAGCGCGGGAGGCCCCCTACGAGCAGTACTTC
cdr3_aa: CASSLAREAPYEQYF

j_call: TRBJ1-2
clone_size: NA
d_call: NA
v_call: TRBV7-8
cdr3_nt: TGTGCCAGCAGCCTTACAAACACAAGGCGAGGGTCTTATGGCTACACCTTC
cdr3_aa: CASSLTNTRRGSYGYTF

j_call: TRBJ2-1
clone_size: NA
d_call: TRBD2
v_call: TRBV19
cdr3_nt: TGTGCCAGTAGTATAGGGGGACTAGCGCACTACAATGAGCAGTTCTTC
cdr3_aa: CASSIGGLAHYNEQFF

j_call: TRBJ2-5
clone_size: NA
d_call: NA
v_call: TRBV19
cdr3_nt: TGTGCCAGTAGTATGGTAACAGGGAGGGTATTGGAGACCCAGTACTTC
cdr3_aa: CASSMVTGRVLETQYF

j_call: TRBJ2-1
clone_size: NA
d_call: NA
v_call: TRBV7-2
cdr3_nt: TGTGCCAGCAGCTTAGCTTGGGGCGGTGAGCAGTTCTTC
cdr3_aa: CASSLAWGGEQFF

j_call: TRBJ1-1
clone_size: NA
d_call: NA
v_call: TRBV19
cdr3_nt: TGTGCCAGTAGTACAAAGGACATTTTGGACACTGAAGCTTTCTTT
cdr3_aa: CASSTKDILDTEAFF

j_call: TRBJ2-3
clone_size: once
d_call: TRBD1
v_call: TRBV4-2
cdr3_nt: TGTGCCAGCAGCCAAGAAAGAGGGACAGGGGGCCGCGGGACGCAGTATTTT
cdr3_aa: CASSQERGTGGRGTQYF

j_call: TRBJ1-1
clone_size: NA
d_call: TRBD1
v_call: TRBV2
cdr3_nt: TGTGCCAGCAGGAACAGGGGGGACGGGGCTGAAGCTTTCTTT
cdr3_aa: CASRNRGDGAEAFF

j_call: TRBJ2-7
clone_size: NA
d_call: NA
v_call: TRBV27
cdr3_nt: TGTGCCAGCAGTTCGGGAAATTTTAACGAGCAGTACTTC
cdr3_aa: CASSSGNFNEQYF

j_call: TRBJ2-7
clone_size: NA
d_call: TRBD2
v_call: TRBV7-6
cdr3_nt: TGTGCCAGCAGCTTCGGGGGAGGGTACGAGCAGTACTTC
cdr3_aa: CASSFGGGYEQYF

j_call: TRBJ1-3
clone_size: NA
d_call: NA
v_call: TRBV4-1
cdr3_nt: TGCGCCAGCAGCCAAGATCTAAACTGGTCGGGAAACACCATATATTTT
cdr3_aa: CASSQDLNWSGNTIYF

j_call: TRBJ2-1
clone_size: NA
d_call: TRBD2
v_call: TRBV5-1
cdr3_nt: TGCGCCAGCAGCCTCCGGGGGGGCTCTGAGCAGTTCTTC
cdr3_aa: CASSLRGGSEQFF

j_call: TRBJ2-5
clone_size: NA
d_call: NA
v_call: TRBV4-1
cdr3_nt: TGCGCCAGCAGCCAAGACCTACAGGGAGTGGAAAAGACCCAGTACTTC
cdr3_aa: CASSQDLQGVEKTQYF

j_call: TRBJ2-1
clone_size: NA
d_call: NA
v_call: TRBV15
cdr3_nt: TGTGCCACCAGCCTCGATGGCAACGGGGAGCAGTTCTTC
cdr3_aa: CATSLDGNGEQFF

j_call: TRBJ1-5
clone_size: NA
d_call: NA
v_call: TRBV19
cdr3_nt: TGTGCCAGTAGTGCTCAGGAGGGTCAGCCCCAGCATTTT
cdr3_aa: CASSAQEGQPQHF

j_call: TRBJ2-2
clone_size: NA
d_call: NA
v_call: TRBV27
cdr3_nt: TGTGCCAGCAGTTTAGGATCGGGGGGCTGGACCGGGGAGCTGTTTTTT
cdr3_aa: CASSLGSGGWTGELFF